Listed below are T cell receptor beta chains from one sample, sequenced in a study of regulatory T cells in long-lasting Graves disease. A single record per CDR3 protein comes from TCRdb applying MiXCR to the multiplex PCR reads. Of approximately 360,000 distinct CDR3 sequences in the sample, roughly 25% are singletons; the top ten hold 25% to 30%. Sequences were derived from peripheral blood mononuclear cells (PBMCs), sampled when the disease was refractory, from a patient treated with antithyroid drugs. These receptors were obtained from a woman between 40 and 55 years old with Graves disease. Both conserved end residues are part of each CDR3. A D gene is named only where the DNA matches it firmly. Clone size appears in some rows only: once, few, many, or a class for an expanded clone.

D gene | clone size | J gene | V gene | CDR3 DNA | CDR3 protein
TRBD1 | - | TRBJ1-5 | TRBV5-1 | TGCGCCAGCAGCTTGGAAGGGGGCGGCAATCAGCCCCGGCATTTT | CASSLEGGGNQPRHF
TRBD1 | - | TRBJ1-5 | TRBV20-1 | TGCAGTGCTAGCCAGGGGGCAGATCAGCCCCAGCATTTT | CSASQGADQPQHF
TRBD2 | many | TRBJ2-7 | TRBV29-1 | TGCAGCGTTGAAGGACTAGCGTACGAGCAGTACTTC | CSVEGLAYEQYF
- | - | TRBJ2-2 | TRBV9 | TGTGCCAGCAGCGTAGGGGACACCGGGGAGCTGTTTTTT | CASSVGDTGELFF
- | few | TRBJ2-1 | TRBV11-2 | TGTGCCAGCAGCTTAGGACAGCACAATGAGCAGTTCTTC | CASSLGQHNEQFF
- | - | TRBJ1-6 | TRBV5-1 | TGCGCCAGCAGCTTGTACAGTGGCTCACCCCTCCACTTT | CASSLYSGSPLHF
- | many | TRBJ1-1 | TRBV28 | TGTGCCAGCCTCCCCCATGGGGCCAGGGGTGAAGCTTTCTTT | CASLPHGARGEAFF
- | - | TRBJ2-2 | TRBV7-3 | TGTGCCAGCAGCTCACAGGCGGGGGAGCTGTTTTTT | CASSSQAGELFF
- | - | TRBJ1-5 | TRBV28 | TGTGCCAGCAGTTTACTATTCCCGGGCAATCAGCCCCAGCATTTT | CASSLLFPGNQPQHF
- | - | TRBJ2-6 | TRBV25-1 | TGTGCCAGCAGTGAACGGACCACAGGGGCCAACGTCCTGACTTTC | CASSERTTGANVLTF
- | many | TRBJ2-7 | TRBV20-1 | TGCAGTGCTGGGGGTTCCTACGAGCAGTACTTC | CSAGGSYEQYF
- | few | TRBJ1-2 | TRBV20-1 | TGCAGTGCTAACCCGGATACACCTCGGCCCTACTTC | CSANPDTPRPYF
TRBD1 | - | TRBJ1-5 | TRBV19 | TGTGCCAGTAGTACGGGACAGGGGGAGAGCAGCAATCAGCCCCAGCATTTT | CASSTGQGESSNQPQHF
- | - | TRBJ1-1 | TRBV12-3/TRBV12-4 | TGTGCCAGCAGTTCGGACAGAGGAGCTTTCTTT | CASSSDRGAFF
- | many | TRBJ1-4 | TRBV20-1 | TGCAGTGCACGACGGAGTTCGGCTAATGAAAAACTGTTTTTT | CSARRSSANEKLFF
- | many | TRBJ1-1 | TRBV28 | TGTGCCAGCACCCAACCCGGGACGGTGAACACTGAAGCTTTCTTT | CASTQPGTVNTEAFF
- | many | TRBJ2-5 | TRBV6-2/TRBV6-3 | TGTGCCAGCAGTTACGGGCAGGGTAGAGAGACCCAGTACTTC | CASSYGQGRETQYF
- | - | TRBJ1-5 | TRBV15 | TGTGCCACCAGGCAGGGGTCAAGGTATAGCAATCAGCCCCAGCATTTT | CATRQGSRYSNQPQHF
TRBD1 | - | TRBJ1-2 | TRBV28 | TGTGCCAGCAGTTCTAGGCCGGGACAGGGAAAAGGCTACACCTTC | CASSSRPGQGKGYTF
- | few | TRBJ1-5 | TRBV28 | TGTGCCACTTTCCGGGAGGGGTGGAATCAGCCCCAGCATTTT | CATFREGWNQPQHF
- | many | TRBJ2-7 | TRBV28 | TGTGCCAGCAGTCCCGGGGCCGGCGACGAGCAGTACTTC | CASSPGAGDEQYF
- | many | TRBJ1-6 | TRBV20-1 | TGCAGTGCTAGATATCAGGGATCTCGATATTCACCCCTCCACTTT | CSARYQGSRYSPLHF
- | many | TRBJ2-7 | TRBV7-8 | TGTGCCAGCAGCTCGAGACTCGTATACGAGCAGTACTTC | CASSSRLVYEQYF
- | few | TRBJ1-4 | TRBV7-2 | TGTGCCAGCAACAGACAGTTAAATAATGAAAAACTGTTTTTT | CASNRQLNNEKLFF
- | many | TRBJ2-7 | TRBV6-5 | TGTGCCAGCAGTTACCCCGTTTTCCGGAGAGACTACGAGCAGTACTTC | CASSYPVFRRDYEQYF
- | once | TRBJ2-3 | TRBV9 | TGTGCCAGCAGCCCGACACCACGTCGCCCAGATACGCAGTATTTT | CASSPTPRRPDTQYF
- | many | TRBJ1-5 | TRBV27 | TGTGCCAGCAGTTTAGATGGGTTTAGCAATCAGCCCCAGCATTTT | CASSLDGFSNQPQHF
- | many | TRBJ2-7 | TRBV27 | TGTGCCAGCAGTTTCTCGGGGAACGCCTACGAGCAGTACTTC | CASSFSGNAYEQYF
- | many | TRBJ1-5 | TRBV6-5 | TGTGCCAGCAGTTTTCAGGGCCCTCAGCCCCAGCATTTT | CASSFQGPQPQHF
TRBD2 | once | TRBJ2-3 | TRBV2 | TGTGCCAGCGCCGGACTAGGCTCGGATACGCAGTATTTT | CASAGLGSDTQYF
- | - | TRBJ2-5 | TRBV14 | TGTGCCAGCAGCCCTTGGGGGGGCCGAGAGACCCAGTACTTC | CASSPWGGRETQYF
TRBD2 | - | TRBJ2-7 | TRBV6-1 | TGTGCCAGCAATCGAAAGGGAGGACTAGCGGGAGGGCCAATCTACGAGCAGTACTTC | CASNRKGGLAGGPIYEQYF
- | few | TRBJ2-5 | TRBV20-1 | TGCAGTGTACACAGGGTAGAGACCCAGTACTTC | CSVHRVETQYF
- | - | TRBJ2-2 | TRBV12-3/TRBV12-4 | TGTGCCATCCCCGGAACAGGGCCATTCACCGGGGAGCTGTTTTTT | CAIPGTGPFTGELFF
- | - | TRBJ2-2 | TRBV19 | TGTGCCAGTAGTCGGAAAAAGGTGTGGACCGGGATTAACACCGGGGAGCTGTTTTTT | CASSRKKVWTGINTGELFF
TRBD2 | - | TRBJ2-5 | TRBV10-3 | TGTGCCATCAGCGCAGGACTAGCGGCCCAAGAGACCCAGTACTTC | CAISAGLAAQETQYF
- | many | TRBJ1-1 | TRBV29-1 | TGCAGCGCTGGTGACATTGAAGCTTTCTTT | CSAGDIEAFF
- | - | TRBJ1-1 | TRBV5-5 | TGTGCCAGCAGCTTGGGGCTGAGGGGATGGACTGAAGCTTTCTTT | CASSLGLRGWTEAFF